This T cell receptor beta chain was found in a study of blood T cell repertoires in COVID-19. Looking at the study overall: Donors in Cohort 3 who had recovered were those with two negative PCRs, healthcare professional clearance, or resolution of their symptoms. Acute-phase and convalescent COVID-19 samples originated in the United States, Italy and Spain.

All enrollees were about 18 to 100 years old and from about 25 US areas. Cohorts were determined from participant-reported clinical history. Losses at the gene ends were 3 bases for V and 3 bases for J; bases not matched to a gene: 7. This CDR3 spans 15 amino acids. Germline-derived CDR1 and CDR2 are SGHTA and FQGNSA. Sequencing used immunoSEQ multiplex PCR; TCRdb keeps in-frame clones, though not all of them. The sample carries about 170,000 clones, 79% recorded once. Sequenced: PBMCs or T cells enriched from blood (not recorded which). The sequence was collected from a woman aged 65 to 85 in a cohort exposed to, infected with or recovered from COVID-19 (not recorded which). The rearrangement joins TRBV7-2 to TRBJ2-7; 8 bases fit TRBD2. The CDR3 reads CASSFSLAGIYEQYF. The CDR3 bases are TGTGCCAGCAGCTTTTCCCTAGCGGGTATCTACGAGCAGTACTTC.